The T cell receptor (beta chain) described here comes from a study of blood T cell repertoires in COVID-19. Overall study: There were acute and convalescent COVID-19 samples, and they came from the United States, Italy and Spain. The cDNA or gDNA used as material had been derived from T cells, B-cell-depleted T cells, or PBMCs.

The germline V gene has CDR1 MNHEY and CDR2 SVGEGT. The CDR3 runs to 14 residues. V lost 2 bases and J lost 2, with 9 bases in between. In the authors' methods: It was from reference gene primer amplification that nucleated cell counts were estimated. Repertoires were generated with immunoSEQ multiplex PCR, while TCRdb's copy carries only in-frame clones and drops some. For V, J and clone size, that table is used; D and trimming come from the DNA. The repertoire holds approximately 190,000 clones, with approximately 84% as singletons. V is TRBV6-2 or TRBV6-3 and J is TRBJ2-5; D remains unclear. The sequencing input was peripheral blood. This receptor was identified in an older man with acute or convalescent COVID-19. CDR3 sequence: CASSYPRKQETQYF. The CDR3 coding sequence is TGTGCCAGCAGTTACCCGCGGAAACAAGAGACCCAGTACTTC.